These 12 T cell receptor beta chains originate from one sample sequenced in a study of OX40 agonist ivuxolimab in advanced cancers. Assay used: immunoSEQ multiplex PCR; TCRdb lists only in-frame clones, some missing. The table has roughly 80,000 clones, about four fifths seen once; the top ten hold around 2.7%. The sequencing used CD4+ or CD8+ T cells sorted from blood, collected in a trial of the OX40 agonist ivuxolimab. Every receptor here comes from an adult with an advanced solid tumor such as melanoma, head and neck, liver or kidney cancer.

The chain employs TRBV6-1 and TRBJ2-2, with D tentatively TRBD2 (5 bases). Germline CDR1 is MNHNS and CDR2 is SASEGT. The CDR3 spans 15 residues. Trimming pared 8 bases from V and 5 bases from J, leaving 18 bases between. This CDR3 reads CASQRGIGGTGELFF. In nucleotides, the CDR3 is TGTGCCAGCCAAAGAGGGATAGGTGGGACCGGGGAGCTGTTTTTT.

This sequence joins TRBV2 and TRBJ2-5, with 9 positions matching TRBD1. The V and J ends lost 5 bases and 5 bases, in that order; junction bases with no gene match: 3. CDR1 SNHLY and CDR2 FYNNEI come from the germline V gene. This CDR3 contains 13 residues. The CDR3 DNA follows: TGTGCCAGCAGTTGGGACAGGGAGGAGACCCAGTACTTC. This sequence encodes CASSWDREETQYF.

The rearrangement uses TRBV11-1 and TRBJ1-1; D might be TRBD1 (6 bases). Trimming took 5 bases from V and 4 from J, leaving 20 bases between them. Germline CDR1 is SGHAT and CDR2 is FQDESV (reference sequence). The CDR3 runs 16 residues. CDR3 nucleotide sequence: TGTGCCAGCAGCCCAAGGGCAGGGGCTTATGGCACTGAAGCTTTCTTT. Translated, it gives CASSPRAGAYGTEAFF.

This clone was picked up a small number of times. The chain uses TRBV10-3 and TRBJ1-3, with D perhaps TRBD1 (6 bases). Germline CDR1 is ENHRY and CDR2 is SYGVKD. V was shortened by 3 bases and J by 1 base, with 10 bases between the two germline ends. The CDR3 has 15 amino acids. The CDR3 nucleotides read TGTGCCATCAGTGACCCGACAGGTTCTGGAAACACCATATATTTT. This gives the protein CAISDPTGSGNTIYF.

The rearrangement uses TRBV2 and TRBJ1-1, with a weak D call TRBD1 (6 bases). Germline V gives CDR1 SNHLY, CDR2 FYNNEI. V lost 1 base and J 7 bases, leaving 16 bases between the germline ends. The CDR3 totals 15 residues. The CDR3 spells CASSEGSGAQIEAFF. Here the CDR3 DNA reads TGTGCCAGCAGTGAAGGTTCAGGGGCGCAGATTGAAGCTTTCTTT.

The chain joins TRBV7-8 to TRBJ2-1; D uncertain. The V end lost 1 base, the J end lost 12 bases, and 7 bases lay between the germline ends. This CDR3 comprises 11 residues. CDR1 is SGHVS, CDR2 FQNEAQ, per germline. CDR3 sequence: CASSLEASQFF. The CDR3 DNA reads as TGTGCCAGCAGCTTAGAGGCTTCGCAGTTCTTC.

The gene calls are TRBV7-9 and TRBJ1-4, with a tentative D call TRBD1 (6 bases). The CDR3 covers 14 residues. The germline V gene encodes CDR1 SEHNR and CDR2 FQNEAQ (reference sequence). Between the trimmed V and J ends, which lost 5 bases and 7 bases, there was a span of 14 bases. The CDR3 spells CASSRTDRFEKLFF. In DNA form, the CDR3 reads TGTGCCAGCAGCCGTACCGACAGGTTTGAAAAACTGTTTTTT.

The rearrangement uses TRBV6-1 and TRBJ2-7; tentative D call: TRBD1 (5 bases). The CDR3 length is 15 residues. In germline, CDR1 is MNHNS, CDR2 SASEGT. V dropped 2 bases and J dropped 0 bases, with 11 bases sitting between them. CDR3 sequence reads: CASSEMTDSSYEQYF. The CDR3 DNA sequence: TGTGCCAGCAGTGAAATGACAGACAGCTCCTACGAGCAGTACTTC.

The chain links TRBV5-4 to TRBJ1-2; D is unclear. Germline assignment: CDR1 SGHNT and CDR2 YYREEE (reference sequence). Deletions cut 0 bases from V and 8 bases from J, with 8 bases between. The CDR3 has 12 residues. The CDR3: CASSLEIRGYTF. The CDR3 coding sequence is TGTGCCAGCAGCTTGGAGATTCGGGGCTACACCTTC.

As DNA, the CDR3 is TGTGCCAGCTCACGAGGGGACACAGATACGCAGTATTTT. Its translation: CASSRGDTDTQYF. The rearrangement uses TRBV18 and TRBJ2-3; either TRBD1 or TRBD2 may fit D (5 bases each). The CDR3 runs 13 residues. Trimming stripped 4 bases from V and 2 bases from J, with 7 bases between. Germline CDR1 and CDR2: KGHSH and LQKENI.

V gene TRBV6-1 combines with J gene TRBJ1-5; D gene uncertain. CDR1 is MNHNS and CDR2 is SASEGT in the germline V gene. There are 13 residues in the CDR3. Trimming cost V 6 bases and J 2 bases, with 8 bases left between them. The CDR3 bases are TGTGCCAGCAGAGAAACGGGCAATCAGCCCCAGCATTTT. Amino acids: CASRETGNQPQHF.

The chain joins TRBV4-2 to TRBJ1-1, with TRBD1 matching 10 bases. The CDR3 totals 16 residues. J was trimmed by 14 bases and V by 0 bases; bases with no gene match: 15. Germline V gene data show CDR1 as LGHNA and CDR2 as YNFKEQ. CDR3 in DNA: TGTGCCAGCAGCCAAGAGGGACAGGGGACCCCGGCGGGCTCATTCTTT. Its translation: CASSQEGQGTPAGSFF.